This T cell receptor beta chain was captured in a study of CD8 T cells in Susac syndrome. Reverse transcription of about 0.45 to 1 ug RNA used random hexamers. One entry per CDR3 protein results from TCRdb running MiXCR on the immunoSEQ multiplex PCR reads. The sample has under 200,000 distinct CDR3 sequences, 95% to 97% seen once. Germline assignment: CDR1 SGDLS and CDR2 YYNGEE. The CDR3 is 14 amino acids. With 2 bases clipped from V and 8 bases from J, the junction kept 7 bases outside the gene matches. This chain joins TRBV9 and TRBJ1-2, with TRBD1 matching 9 bases. The receptor was derived from a human donor with Susac syndrome. Sequencing input: CD4+ T cells from PBMCs. The CDR3, as DNA: TGTGCCAGCAGCGTCCTGGACAGGGGTGAGGGCTACACCTTC. It encodes CASSVLDRGEGYTF.